Below are 18 T cell receptor beta chains sequenced from a single sample in a study of shared clonotypes between healthy human individuals. The table came from immunoSEQ multiplex PCR; TCRdb's copy has only in-frame clones and leaves some out. The sample lists about 2 million clones, over 85% occurring once. CD8 cells classed as naive were CD45RO-negative and positively selected for CCR7, excluding terminally differentiated effector memory CD45RA+ cells. Sequences were obtained from naive CD8+ T cells sorted from blood. Every receptor here comes from a man younger than 35 in good health.

The chain is built from TRBV30 and TRBJ1-5; no clear D gene. V gave up 3 bases and J gave up 5 bases, with 11 bases separating them. CDR3 length equals 13 residues. CDR1 is GTSNPN, CDR2 SVGIG, per germline (reference sequence). The CDR3 spells CAWSSEDYQPQHF. For the CDR3, the DNA is TGTGCCTGGAGCTCTGAGGACTATCAGCCCCAGCATTTT.

The chain has TRBV7-9 and TRBJ2-2; 8 positions agree with TRBD2. The CDR3 totals 17 residues. Germline V gene sequence: CDR1 SEHNR, CDR2 FQNEAQ (reference sequence). V trimming: 5 bases; J trimming: 1 base; junction bases outside the gene matches: 9. Written as DNA, the CDR3 is TGTGCCAGCAGCCCGACGGATAGCGGGGTGAACACCGGGGAGCTGTTTTTT. It is translated as CASSPTDSGVNTGELFF. Full variable domain (rest looked up from reference TRBV7-9 and TRBJ2-2): DTGVSQNPRHKITKRGQNVTFRCDPISEHNRLYWYRQTLGQGPEFLTYFQNEAQLEKSRLLSDRFSAERPKGSFSTLEIQRTEQGDSAMYLCASSPTDSGVNTGELFFGEGSRLTVL.

The V and J genes are TRBV27 and TRBJ2-7, with TRBD2 matching over 9 bases. CDR3 length: 17 amino acids. Germline V gives CDR1 MNHEY, CDR2 SMNVEV (reference sequence). Trimming at V came to 6 bases and at J to 5 bases, leaving 17 bases not matched to a gene. CDR3 DNA: TGTGCCAGCAGCGTAGGCGGGGCGTTAGCGGGAGTAAACGAGCAGTACTTC. Its translation is CASSVGGALAGVNEQYF.

Note on this clone: At the DNA level, this CDR3 is encoded by other sequences in the same sample as well. The genes are TRBV5-6 and TRBJ2-7; D is tentatively TRBD1 or TRBD2 (5 bases each). Trimming took off 2 bases at V and 1 base at J, with 10 bases between the two ends. The germline V gene has CDR1 SGHDT and CDR2 YYEEEE. This CDR3 spans 14 amino acids. CDR3 DNA: TGTGCCAGCAGCTTCGGGACGGCGTCCTACGAGCAGTACTTC. Translating it yields CASSFGTASYEQYF.

The genes are TRBV30 and TRBJ2-1, with D maybe TRBD2 (6 bases). V lost 3 bases and J lost 4, with 10 bases in between. The CDR3 length is 13 residues. Germline assignment: CDR1 GTSNPN and CDR2 SVGIG (reference sequence). CDR3 loop: CAWSAGLYNEQFF. CDR3 coding DNA: TGTGCCTGGAGCGCGGGACTTTACAATGAGCAGTTCTTC.

V and J are TRBV27 and TRBJ2-7; D may correspond to TRBD1 or TRBD2 (5 bases each). Germline assignment: CDR1 MNHEY and CDR2 SMNVEV (reference sequence). The germline V and J ends were trimmed by 7 bases and 5 bases, with 21 bases remaining between them. CDR3 length: 15 residues. The CDR3 reads CASNSGALDIHEQYF. The CDR3 DNA sequence: TGTGCCAGCAACTCCGGGGCACTAGATATCCACGAGCAGTACTTC.

J is TRBJ1-3 and V is TRBV6-1; the D gene is possibly TRBD1 (6 bases). This CDR3 is 14 amino acids long. Trimming removed 1 base from V and 2 bases from J, with 6 bases in between. In germline, CDR1 is MNHNS, CDR2 SASEGT. The CDR3 sequence is CASSEGTAGNTIYF. As DNA, the CDR3 is TGTGCCAGCAGTGAAGGGACAGCTGGAAACACCATATATTTT.

This clone has only a few counts. The chain employs TRBV29-1 and TRBJ1-5; 7 bases match TRBD1. Germline trimming cut 6 bases from V and 0 bases from J; bases unmatched to any gene: 5. The CDR3 is 14 amino acids. The germline gives CDR1 SQVTM, CDR2 ANQGSEA. The CDR3 DNA sequence: TGCAGCGTAGCTGGGACAGATAGCAATCAGCCCCAGCATTTT. Its translation: CSVAGTDSNQPQHF.

This sequence joins TRBV5-1 and TRBJ1-6, with D possibly being TRBD1 (5 bases). The germline V and J ends were trimmed by 3 bases and 8 bases, with 15 bases remaining between them. The CDR3 has 15 amino acids. Germline CDR1 is SGHRS and CDR2 is YFSETQ. The CDR3 loop is CASSSPGFGDSPLHF. CDR3 coding DNA: TGCGCCAGCAGCTCACCAGGGTTCGGCGATTCACCCCTCCACTTT.

The chain couples TRBV27 to TRBJ2-3; D ambiguous. Germline V gives CDR1 MNHEY, CDR2 SMNVEV (reference sequence). V lost 3 bases and J lost 2, with 12 bases in between. The CDR3 is 15 amino acids. CDR3 DNA: TGTGCCAGCAGTTTGTGGCACCCAAACACAGATACGCAGTATTTT. Its translation: CASSLWHPNTDTQYF.

The V gene is TRBV29-1, the J gene TRBJ2-2; TRBD1 is a possible D gene (6 bases). This CDR3 comprises 16 residues. Germline CDR1 SQVTM, CDR2 ANQGSEA. V dropped 4 bases and J dropped 2 bases, with 17 bases sitting between them. CDR3 bases: TGCAGCGTTGCGCGGCTCCGACAGGACAACACCGGGGAGCTGTTTTTT. As protein: CSVARLRQDNTGELFF.

This rearrangement joins TRBV27 to TRBJ2-7; perhaps TRBD2 as D (7 bases). The V and J ends lost 5 bases and 4 bases respectively, with 21 bases between them. From germline, CDR1 is MNHEY and CDR2 SMNVEV (reference sequence). The CDR3 length is 16 residues. The CDR3 coding sequence is TGTGCCAGCAGTCCCTCGCTGGGGGGGCGCGTGTACGAGCAGTACTTC. It is translated as CASSPSLGGRVYEQYF.

The J gene is TRBJ1-1, the V gene TRBV6-5; D unclear. This CDR3 is 14 amino acids long. Germline lookup yields CDR1 MNHEY and CDR2 SVGAGI. V lost 5 bases, J lost 0 bases, and 10 bases lay in between. The CDR3 region has the DNA TGTGCCAGCAGTCCAACTTCCATGAACACTGAAGCTTTCTTT. Translated, it gives CASSPTSMNTEAFF.

V gene TRBV7-9 combines with J gene TRBJ1-5; TRBD1 might be the D (5 bases). Germline CDR1 SEHNR, CDR2 FQNEAQ (reference sequence). V dropped 6 bases and J dropped 0 bases, with 15 bases sitting between them. This CDR3 has 16 amino acids. The CDR3 loop reads CASSRSDSYSNQPQHF. CDR3 in DNA: TGTGCCAGCAGTCGATCCGACAGTTATAGCAATCAGCCCCAGCATTTT.

As for this clone: The identical CDR3 is also encoded by other nucleotide sequences in the sample. Here the CDR3 reads CASSLSSSSYNEQFF. The CDR3 DNA reads TGCGCCAGCAGCTTGAGCTCGAGCTCCTACAATGAGCAGTTCTTC. V usage is TRBV5-1 and J usage is TRBJ2-1; unclear D gene. Germline loops: CDR1 SGHRS, CDR2 YFSETQ. With 1 base removed from V and 0 bases from J, the gap between germline ends came to 8 bases. The CDR3 contains 15 residues.

The chain uses TRBV7-8 and TRBJ2-3; unclear D gene. This CDR3 is built from 11 residues. V lost 4 bases and J lost 2, with 1 base in between. Per germline, CDR1 SGHVS and CDR2 FQNEAQ. Here the CDR3 reads CASSYTDTQYF. CDR3 bases: TGTGCCAGCAGCTACACAGATACGCAGTATTTT. Supplemented by reference TRBV7-8 and TRBJ2-3, the full variable domain reads GAGVSQSPRYKVAKRGQDVALRCDPISGHVSLFWYQQALGQGPEFLTYFQNEAQLDKSGLPSDRFFAERPEGSVSTLKIQRTQQEDSAVYLCASSYTDTQYFGPGTRLTVL.

The V gene is TRBV10-3, the J gene TRBJ2-3; a possible D gene is TRBD2 (6 bases). The V end lost 4 bases, the J end lost 4 bases, and 18 bases lay between the germline ends. The CDR3 is made up of 16 amino acids. Germline V gene data show CDR1 as ENHRY and CDR2 as SYGVKD. The CDR3 here is CAISAGEMELSDTQYF. In DNA form, the CDR3 reads TGTGCCATCAGTGCGGGAGAGATGGAATTATCAGATACGCAGTATTTT.

This clone showed up just once. The chain couples TRBV13 to TRBJ1-2; D uncertain. Germline V gives CDR1 PRHDT, CDR2 FYEKMQ (reference sequence). This CDR3 has 15 residues. Trimming took 5 bases from V and 5 from J, leaving 18 bases between them. This CDR3 is CASSPNSGVGYGYTF. CDR3 in DNA: TGTGCCAGCAGCCCCAACAGCGGGGTTGGGTATGGCTACACCTTC.